Here is one T cell receptor beta chain with its context. TCRdb's table, derived via immunoSEQ multiplex PCR, lists solely in-frame clones and lacks some. Of roughly 39,000 clones in the sample, about 94% are singletons; the top ten hold more than 3%. The data were taken from a study of control samples from healthy donors and cancer patients. After removal of 0 bases from V and 2 bases from J, the junction contained 5 bases not matched to a gene. The CDR3 consists of 18 residues. Per germline, CDR1 SGHNT and CDR2 YENEEA. The chain joins TRBV11-3 to TRBJ2-2; 11 bases line up with TRBD2. The specimen was blood. The receptor comes from a woman aged 45-59 years in good health. In nucleotides, the CDR3 is TGTGCCAGCAGCTTAGAGAGACTAGCGGGACCTAACACCGGGGAGCTGTTTTTT. This encodes CASSLERLAGPNTGELFF.